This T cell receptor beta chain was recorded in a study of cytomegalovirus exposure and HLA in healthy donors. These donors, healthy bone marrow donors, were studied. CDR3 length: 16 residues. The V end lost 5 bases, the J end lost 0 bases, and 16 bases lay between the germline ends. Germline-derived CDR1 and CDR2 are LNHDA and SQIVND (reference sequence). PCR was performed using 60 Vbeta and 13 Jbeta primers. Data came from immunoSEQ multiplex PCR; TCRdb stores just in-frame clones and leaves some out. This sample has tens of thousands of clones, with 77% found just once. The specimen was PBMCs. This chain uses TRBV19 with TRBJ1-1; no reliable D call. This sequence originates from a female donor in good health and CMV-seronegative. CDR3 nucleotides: TGTGCCAGTAGTTATCAGACGGGTTCACTGAACACTGAAGCTTTCTTT. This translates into CASSYQTGSLNTEAFF.